Listed below are T cell receptor beta chains from one sample, sequenced in a study of long-term antiretroviral therapy in people with HIV. The assay was immunoSEQ multiplex PCR, and TCRdb's table has in-frame clones only and misses some. This sample has 30,000 to 40,000 clones, with roughly 80% found just once. The source was unsorted PBMCs, collected 0.6 years after starting antiretroviral therapy. The receptors shown here come from a man aged 18-30 years with HIV. Each CDR3 is given with its conserved first and last residue. D genes are given only for firm matches. A clone size is listed for some rows: how often the clone was seen (once, few, many), or a class if it is expanded.

>NA|NA|TRBJ2-2|TRBV18
TGTGCCAGCTCACAACAGGGTTCTGGAGCCGGGGAGCTGTTTTTT
CASSQQGSGAGELFF
>TRBD2|NA|TRBJ2-7|TRBV5-5
TGTGCCAGCAGTCGTAGCGGGAGTATTATGGGGAACGAGCAGTACTTC
CASSRSGSIMGNEQYF
>TRBD2|NA|TRBJ2-7|TRBV7-2
TGTGCCAGCAGATTGGATCCCGGGACTAGCGCCTACGAGCAGTACTTC
CASRLDPGTSAYEQYF
>NA|NA|TRBJ2-7|TRBV27
TGTGCCAGCAGTTTGACAAATGACTGGGCCAGCTACGAGCAGTACTTC
CASSLTNDWASYEQYF
>NA|NA|TRBJ1-1|TRBV13
TGTGCCAGCAGCTTAGGATACAGGAACACTGAAGCTTTCTTT
CASSLGYRNTEAFF
>NA|once|TRBJ2-7|TRBV7-2
TGTGCCAGCAGCATTAGACAGGGAGGCACCTACGAGCAGTACTTC
CASSIRQGGTYEQYF
>NA|NA|TRBJ1-5|TRBV6-1
TGTGCCAGCAGTGTTCGACAGGCCAATCAGCCCCAGCATTTT
CASSVRQANQPQHF
>TRBD2|NA|TRBJ2-3|TRBV6-5
TGTGCCAGCAGTTCGCAGACTAGCGGGATGGGAGATACGCAGTATTTT
CASSSQTSGMGDTQYF
>NA|NA|TRBJ1-1|TRBV5-1
TGCGCCAGCAGCCCTGGCGGGGTAGGGACTGAAGCTTTCTTT
CASSPGGVGTEAFF
>TRBD1|NA|TRBJ1-4|TRBV27
TGTGCCAGCAGCACTAAAGATGCAGGGGGCGCGGGGACTAATGAAAAACTGTTTTTT
CASSTKDAGGAGTNEKLFF
>TRBD2|NA|TRBJ2-2|TRBV7-9
TGTGCCAGCAGTCCTAGACTAGCGGCGAACACCGGGGAGCTGTTTTTT
CASSPRLAANTGELFF
>NA|NA|TRBJ2-7|TRBV21-1
TGTGCCAGCAGCAAGCCGGACGGGATATTCCCCTTC
CASSKPDGIFPF
>TRBD1|NA|TRBJ1-5|TRBV5-1
TGCGCCAGCAGCCTCCACCCGGACAGGGGCAATCAGCCCCAGCATTTT
CASSLHPDRGNQPQHF
>NA|NA|TRBJ1-4|TRBV19
TGTGCCAGTAGTATCGGGGGTCATGAAAAACTGTTTTTT
CASSIGGHEKLFF
>NA|once|TRBJ2-7|TRBV4-3
TGCGCCAGCAGCCAAGCAGACGGCGGCTACGAGCAGTACTTC
CASSQADGGYEQYF